Listed below are T cell receptor beta chains from one sample, sequenced in a study of cytomegalovirus exposure and HLA in healthy donors. The table came from immunoSEQ multiplex PCR; TCRdb's copy has only in-frame clones and leaves some out. The data show over 200,000 clones, around 75% seen once. The sample was PBMCs. The source is a woman aged 25 to 39 in good health and CMV-seronegative. CDR3s include the opening cysteine and the closing phenylalanine or tryptophan. D genes are given only for firm matches. Size tells how often a clone was seen (once, few, many) or the class of an expanded clone, and some rows leave it out.

j_call d_call clone_size v_call cdr3_nt cdr3_aa
TRBJ2-7 NA NA TRBV6-5 TGTGCCAGCAGTAGAACAGGGAGTCGAAACGAGCAGTACTTC CASSRTGSRNEQYF
TRBJ1-5 NA NA TRBV19 TGTGCCAGTAGTATCAGTATTAATCAGCCCCAGCATTTT CASSISINQPQHF
TRBJ2-1 NA few TRBV30 TGTGCCTGGAGTCCAGACAATGAGCAGTTCTTC CAWSPDNEQFF
TRBJ1-1 TRBD1 NA TRBV5-6 TGTGCCAGCAGCTTATCCGGGACAGAGAACACTGAAGCTTTCTTT CASSLSGTENTEAFF
TRBJ1-1 TRBD1 NA TRBV29-1 TGCAGCGTTCGATACAGGGGGCCTAGCACTGAAGCTTTCTTT CSVRYRGPSTEAFF
TRBJ2-2 TRBD1 few TRBV18 TGTGCCAGCTCAGGGGACAGGGAGAACACCGGGGAGCTGTTTTTT CASSGDRENTGELFF
TRBJ2-3 TRBD2 NA TRBV7-2 TGTGCCAGCAGCCGTAGCGGGAGGGCAAGCACAGATACGCAGTATTTT CASSRSGRASTDTQYF
TRBJ1-2 NA NA TRBV11-1 TGTGCCAGCAGCTCCGGGACTCTCTTATATTCTAACTATGGCTACACCTTC CASSSGTLLYSNYGYTF
TRBJ1-1 TRBD1 NA TRBV7-2 TGTGCCAGCAGCTTAGCGCTAGGACAGGGGACTGAAGCTTTCTTT CASSLALGQGTEAFF
TRBJ1-1 NA NA TRBV6-5 TGTGCCAGCAGTGTGTCAGGGGTATACACTGAAGCTTTCTTT CASSVSGVYTEAFF
TRBJ1-5 NA NA TRBV6-1 TGTGCCAGCAGTGAATCGGGGACCCAGCATTTT CASSESGTQHF
TRBJ2-7 NA NA TRBV18 TGTGCCAGCTCACCTTATCACAATGGCCACGAGCAGTACTTC CASSPYHNGHEQYF
TRBJ2-3 NA few TRBV19 TGTGCCAGTAGTATCACAGGTTCCACAGATACGCAGTATTTT CASSITGSTDTQYF
TRBJ1-1 NA few TRBV7-6 TGTGCCAGCAGCTCGGGTGTGAACACTGAAGCTTTCTTT CASSSGVNTEAFF
TRBJ1-2 TRBD1 NA TRBV6-5 TGTGCCAGCAGTGCAGACAGGACAGGGAGCGGCTACACCTTC CASSADRTGSGYTF
TRBJ1-6 NA NA TRBV2 TGTGCCAGCAGTGTGGAGGGAAGGTCCTATAATTCACCCCTCCACTTT CASSVEGRSYNSPLHF
TRBJ1-1 NA few TRBV6-4 TGTGCCAGCAGGAAATCTCAGGGGAACACTGAAGCTTTCTTT CASRKSQGNTEAFF
TRBJ2-3 NA NA TRBV5-1 TGCGCCAGCAGCCGCAGAAGCACAGATACGCAGTATTTT CASSRRSTDTQYF
TRBJ1-2 TRBD1 NA TRBV2 TGTGCCAGCAGCCCATTCCAGGGGGCCCCAGGAGGCTACACCTTC CASSPFQGAPGGYTF
TRBJ2-7 NA NA TRBV6-1 TGTGCCAGCACCTCAACAAGGGGGTTCTACGAGCAGTACTTC CASTSTRGFYEQYF
TRBJ2-5 NA NA TRBV5-8 TGTGCCAGCAGCTCAAGACTACTACTCGGGGAGACCCAGTACTTC CASSSRLLLGETQYF
TRBJ1-3 NA NA TRBV2 TGTGCCAGCAGTGAAGCAAATGGCGGTGGAAACACCATATATTTT CASSEANGGGNTIYF
TRBJ2-7 NA NA TRBV7-2 TGTGCCAGCAGCCCCCTTGGAGGGGGCTCTGCGCAGTACTTC CASSPLGGGSAQYF
TRBJ1-3 NA NA TRBV5-1 TGCGCCAGCAGCTTGGATTTTAGGGGGAGTTCTGGAAACACCATATATTTT CASSLDFRGSSGNTIYF
TRBJ2-5 TRBD2 NA TRBV5-1 TGCGCCAGCAGCTCGGGACTAGCGGGAGGGGCAGAGACCCAGTACTTC CASSSGLAGGAETQYF
TRBJ2-5 TRBD2 NA TRBV7-7 TGTGCTAGCAGCTTAGCGACTAGCGGGGGGGCCTATCAAGAGACCCAGTACTTC CASSLATSGGAYQETQYF
TRBJ1-1 TRBD1 NA TRBV6-5 TGTGCCAGCAGCCCCACAGGGGGCAACACTGAAGCTTTCTTT CASSPTGGNTEAFF
TRBJ1-1 NA NA TRBV15 TGTGCCACCAGCCATCGACAGGTCGAGACCCCTGAAGCTTTCTTT CATSHRQVETPEAFF
TRBJ2-4 TRBD2 NA TRBV30 TGTGCCTGGGCTAGCGGGAGTAACATTCAGTACTTC CAWASGSNIQYF
TRBJ2-7 TRBD1 NA TRBV7-9 TGTGCCAGCAGCCAGTGGACAGGGGCCTACGAGCAGTACTTC CASSQWTGAYEQYF
TRBJ2-7 NA once TRBV5-4 TGTGCCAGCGGCCCCCGGGGTACCTCCTACGAGCAGTACTTC CASGPRGTSYEQYF
TRBJ1-1 TRBD1 NA TRBV13 TGTGCCAGCAGCTCAAGGACAGGGGGAGGAGGCACTGAAGCTTTCTTT CASSSRTGGGGTEAFF
TRBJ1-5 TRBD1 NA TRBV19 TGTGCCAGCAAGTTGGACAGGGCCAGCAATCAGCCCCAGCATTTT CASKLDRASNQPQHF
TRBJ2-6 NA NA TRBV5-1 TGCGCCAGCACCAGGGGGGATGGGGCCAACGTCCTGACTTTC CASTRGDGANVLTF
TRBJ1-2 NA NA TRBV5-6 TGTGCCAGCAGCTTGGAACGCAGGGGAGACTATGGCTACACCTTC CASSLERRGDYGYTF
TRBJ1-5 TRBD1 NA TRBV7-9 TGTGCCACTTCGACAGGGGAAAATCAGCCCCAGCATTTT CATSTGENQPQHF
TRBJ1-1 NA few TRBV5-1 TGCGCCAGCAGCTTTGAGGGTTTGGGGAACACTGAAGCTTTCTTT CASSFEGLGNTEAFF
TRBJ1-1 TRBD1 NA TRBV2 TGTGCCAGCATCGACCGGAGACAGGGGGAGGCTGAAGCTTTCTTT CASIDRRQGEAEAFF
TRBJ1-1 TRBD1 few TRBV10-2 TGCGCCAGCAGTAATCCGGGACAGAGGAACACTGAAGCTTTCTTT CASSNPGQRNTEAFF